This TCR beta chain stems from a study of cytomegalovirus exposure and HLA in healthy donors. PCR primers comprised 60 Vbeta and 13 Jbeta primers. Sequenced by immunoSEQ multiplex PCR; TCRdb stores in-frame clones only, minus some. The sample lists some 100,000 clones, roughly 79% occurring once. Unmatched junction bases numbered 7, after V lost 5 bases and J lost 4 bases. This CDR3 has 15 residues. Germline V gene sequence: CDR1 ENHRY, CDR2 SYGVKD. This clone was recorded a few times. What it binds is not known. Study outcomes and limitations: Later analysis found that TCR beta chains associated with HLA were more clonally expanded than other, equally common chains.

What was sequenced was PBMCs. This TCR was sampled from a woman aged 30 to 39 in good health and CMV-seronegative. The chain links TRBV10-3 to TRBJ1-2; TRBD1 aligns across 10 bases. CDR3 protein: CAISSPGQGLYGYTF. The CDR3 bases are TGTGCCATCAGTTCCCCGGGACAGGGGCTCTATGGCTACACCTTC.